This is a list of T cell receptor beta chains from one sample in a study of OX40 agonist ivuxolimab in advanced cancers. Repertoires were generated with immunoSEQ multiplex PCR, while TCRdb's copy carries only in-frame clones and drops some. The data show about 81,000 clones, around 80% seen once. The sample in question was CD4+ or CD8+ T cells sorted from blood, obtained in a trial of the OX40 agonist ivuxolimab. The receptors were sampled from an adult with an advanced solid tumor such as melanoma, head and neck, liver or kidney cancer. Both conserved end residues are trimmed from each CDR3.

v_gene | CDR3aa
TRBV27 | ASSRIREVTGELF
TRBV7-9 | ASSLPGVHSTDTQY
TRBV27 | ASSFGADTEAF
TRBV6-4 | ASSGQGTGELF
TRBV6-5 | ASSYSTGPNSPLH
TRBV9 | ASSAGTAPYEQY
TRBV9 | ASSSWTSGSTDTQY
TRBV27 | ASSLFVGVGKLF
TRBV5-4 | ASSLSGTGWGYT
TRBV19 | ASSIGGLADTQY
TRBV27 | ASSLSGYEAF
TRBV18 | ASSTGEGGNTIY
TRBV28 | ASSPRGRGGNYGYT
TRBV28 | ASRGKQSSYNSPLH
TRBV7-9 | ASSLVDARGDTQY
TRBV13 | ASSLSPPVGTDTQY
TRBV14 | ASSQVLSSPLH
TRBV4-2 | ASSPTRNTYEQY
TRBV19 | ASSPPAGSSGGTDTQY
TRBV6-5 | ASSYSGGEGHEQY
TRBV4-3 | ASSQDRYQTYIGNIIY
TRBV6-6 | AIHVGTSNTGELF
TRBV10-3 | AISEGFSGISGNTIY
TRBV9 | ASSTTGTRSYEQY
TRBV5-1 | ASSRGQGASYNSPLH
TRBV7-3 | ASSLEAGGGYEQY
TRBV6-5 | ASNGGSYEQY
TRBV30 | AWSEGLGGLKANVLT
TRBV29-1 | SVADRDRAQETQY
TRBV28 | ASSLNRGANVLT
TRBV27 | ASSLVAANTGELF
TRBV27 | ASSFNSGNTIY
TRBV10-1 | ASSEEPNTEAF